The TCR beta chain described here comes from a study of shared clonotypes between healthy human individuals. The CDR3 consists of 11 residues. The V gene's germline CDR1 is SGHDT and CDR2 YYEEEE. Deletions cut 0 bases from V and 4 bases from J, with 2 bases between. TCRdb's table, derived via immunoSEQ multiplex PCR, lists solely in-frame clones and lacks some. The table has fewer than 550,000 clones, about 75% seen once. The sequenced sample was PBMCs. The receptor was derived from a middle-aged woman in good health. Some clones in this sample may be carry-over from other donors' samples. The gene calls are TRBV5-6 and TRBJ2-7; no firm D call. For the CDR3, the DNA is TGTGCCAGCAGCTTGGGATACGAGCAGTACTTC. The encoded protein is CASSLGYEQYF.